The 20 T cell receptor beta chains given below trace back to one sample, sequenced in a study of T cells in Graves' hyperthyroidism and ophthalmopathy. Researchers amplified the TCR beta CDR3 regions from RNA transcripts. HTBI primers were used for first-round RT-PCR of the TCR CDR3. TCRdb ran MiXCR on the multiplex PCR reads and lists one entry per CDR3 protein. Among over 400,000 distinct CDR3 sequences, roughly 15% were seen once, and the ten largest hold about 12%. The specimen was blood. The receptors shown here come from a man younger than 30 with Graves' ophthalmopathy.

This clonotype was observed at least ten times. The chain uses TRBV20-1 and TRBJ2-1; D possibly corresponds to TRBD1 (7 bases). Trimming removed 6 bases at V and 4 bases at J, with 19 bases between. Germline V gene sequence: CDR1 DFQATT, CDR2 SNEGSKA (reference sequence). The CDR3 covers 15 residues. Here the CDR3 DNA reads TGCAGTGCGGCGGGACCGGGACAGCCTTACAATGAGCAGTTCTTC. The encoded protein is CSAAGPGQPYNEQFF.

This clonotype was picked up many times. The chain uses TRBV3-1 and TRBJ1-5; no clear D gene. Germline V lookup: CDR1 LGHDT, CDR2 YNNKEL (reference sequence). The CDR3 runs 15 residues. Trimming cost V 3 bases and J 6 bases, with 15 bases left between them. CDR3 nucleotides: TGTGCCAGCAGCCAGGGCCACGCACGTATTCAGCCCCAGCATTTT. This encodes CASSQGHARIQPQHF.

This clonotype was found many times. The J gene is TRBJ2-3, the V gene TRBV12-3 or TRBV12-4; D is undetermined. Trimming took off 3 bases at V and 3 bases at J, with 7 bases between the two ends. CDR3 length: 13 residues. CDR3 region: CASSLFETDTQYF. CDR3 DNA: TGTGCCAGCAGTTTGTTTGAAACAGATACGCAGTATTTT.

V gene TRBV19 combines with J gene TRBJ1-1; D unresolved. V was trimmed by 6 bases and J by 0 bases, leaving 11 bases between them. The CDR3 runs 14 residues. CDR1 is LNHDA, CDR2 SQIVND, per germline (reference sequence). Written as DNA, the CDR3 is TGTGCCAGTAGCTCACCTTATCTGAACACTGAAGCTTTCTTT. Its translation: CASSSPYLNTEAFF. The whole variable domain, filled in from reference TRBV19 and TRBJ1-1, reads DGGITQSPKYLFRKEGQNVTLSCEQNLNHDAMYWYRQDPGQGLRLIYYSQIVNDFQKGDIAEGYSVSREKKESFPLTVTSAQKNPTAFYLCASSSPYLNTEAFFGQGTRLTVV.

The table lists this clonotype with a few counts. The chain joins TRBV29-1 to TRBJ2-1; D uncertain. CDR1 and CDR2 (germline): SQVTM, ANQGSEA. Deletions cut 7 bases from V and 7 bases from J, with 8 bases between. CDR3 length equals 10 residues. DNA for the CDR3: TGCAGCGCCGGGCGGAATGAGCAGTTCTTC. This gives the protein CSAGRNEQFF.

The chain recombines TRBV6-1 with TRBJ2-1; 12 positions agree with TRBD2. This CDR3 has 15 residues. Germline CDR1 is MNHNS and CDR2 is SASEGT. V lost 3 bases and J lost 6; bases outside the gene matches: 3. The CDR3 protein is CASSEATSGGNEQFF. The CDR3 DNA follows: TGTGCCAGCAGTGAGGCGACTAGCGGGGGCAATGAGCAGTTCTTC.

This clonotype was counted a few times. This chain joins TRBV20-1 and TRBJ2-1, with 12 bases that match TRBD2. The germline gives CDR1 DFQATT, CDR2 SNEGSKA (reference sequence). The CDR3 has 15 residues. Unmatched junction bases numbered 9, after V lost 3 bases and J lost 9 bases. CDR3: CSARILAGGAAEQFF. Here the CDR3 DNA reads TGCAGTGCTAGGATACTAGCGGGAGGAGCGGCTGAGCAGTTCTTC.

This clonotype was counted many times. The chain is built from TRBV11-2 and TRBJ2-7; D perhaps matches TRBD2 (5 bases). V shed 4 bases and J shed 2 bases, with 15 bases lying between them. Germline lookup yields CDR1 SGHAT and CDR2 FQNNGV. There are 15 residues in the CDR3. This chain's CDR3 is CASSSAGGQTYEQYF. CDR3 bases: TGTGCCAGCAGCTCGGCGGGCGGGCAGACCTACGAGCAGTACTTC.

Here the CDR3 reads CSARTGLEVPQHF. DNA for the CDR3: TGCAGTGCCAGAACAGGGTTGGAGGTGCCCCAGCATTTT. V gene TRBV20-1 combines with J gene TRBJ1-5; maybe TRBD1 (6 bases). Between the trimmed V and J ends, which lost 6 bases and 9 bases, there was a span of 18 bases. The CDR3 totals 13 residues. Germline loops: CDR1 DFQATT, CDR2 SNEGSKA (reference sequence).

In its sample, this clonotype was seen many times. The chain is built from TRBV18 and TRBJ1-2; the match to TRBD1 covers 9 bases. The junction had 12 bases not matched to a gene; V was cut back by 2 bases and J by 5 bases. Germline V gives CDR1 KGHSH, CDR2 LQKENI. CDR3 length: 17 amino acids. The CDR3 DNA follows: TGTGCCAGCTCACCAGGAGGGGCGGACAGGGGAGCTTATGGCTACACCTTC. Its translation is CASSPGGADRGAYGYTF.

This clonotype was seen a few times. The J gene is TRBJ2-2, the V gene TRBV19, with TRBD2 identical over 13 bases. Germline CDR1 is LNHDA and CDR2 is SQIVND (reference sequence). The CDR3 is 17 residues long. The ends lost 5 bases at V and 6 bases at J; junction bases unmatched: 9. The CDR3 DNA follows: TGTGCCAGTAGTCCCGGGACTAGCGGGGTATTGGCCGGGGAGCTGTTTTTT. Protein product: CASSPGTSGVLAGELFF.

This clonotype was seen ten or more times. V and J are TRBV6-4 and TRBJ1-1; a weak D match, TRBD1 (5 bases). The CDR3 covers 13 residues. V gave up 3 bases and J gave up 4 bases, with 9 bases separating them. Germline CDR1 and CDR2: MRHNA and SNTAGT. CDR3 sequence reads: CASSEAGTTEAFF. The CDR3 DNA sequence: TGTGCCAGCAGTGAAGCCGGGACCACTGAAGCTTTCTTT.

This clonotype was counted at least ten times. V and J are TRBV4-1 and TRBJ2-1, with 7 bases aligning to TRBD2. V was pared by 1 base and J by 3 bases, with 3 bases of the junction left unmatched. The CDR3 totals 15 residues. Germline-derived CDR1 and CDR2 are MGHRA and YSYEKL. CDR3 region: CASSQAPSGYNEQFF. Written as DNA, the CDR3 is TGCGCCAGCAGCCAAGCCCCTAGCGGCTACAATGAGCAGTTCTTC.

In this sample, this clonotype turned up many times. The chain recombines TRBV2 with TRBJ1-5; TRBD1 matches at 9 bases. The CDR3 is made up of 18 amino acids. Germline V gene sequence: CDR1 SNHLY, CDR2 FYNNEI. V gave up 6 bases and J gave up 3 bases; unmatched junction bases: 15. CDR3 nucleotide sequence: TGTGCCAGCAGCGTAAAACTGCCCGGGACAGGGACCAATCAGCCCCAGCATTTT. Translating it yields CASSVKLPGTGTNQPQHF.

The V gene is TRBV5-4, the J gene TRBJ1-2; D is unclear. From germline, CDR1 is SGHNT and CDR2 YYREEE (reference sequence). V was clipped by 1 base and J by 4 bases, with 14 bases between them. The CDR3 contains 15 residues. The CDR3 region has the DNA TGTGCCAGCAGCTTGTGGGCGGAAGCCCCCTATGGCTACACCTTC. Protein product: CASSLWAEAPYGYTF.

This clonotype turned up a few times. This may arise from a read error, as a much more abundant clone is one base away. The chain uses TRBV7-2 and TRBJ1-1; D ambiguous. The CDR3 spans 15 residues. Germline V gene data show CDR1 as SGHTA and CDR2 as FQGNSA. V lost 2 bases and J 5 bases, leaving 15 bases between the germline ends. CDR3 in amino acids: CTSSLLWEGLTEAFF. The CDR3 DNA follows: TGTACCAGCAGCTTACTCTGGGAGGGTTTAACTGAAGCTTTCTTT.

The chain is built from TRBV19 and TRBJ2-1, with 13 bases matching TRBD2. V lost 6 bases to trimming and J lost 7 bases; unmatched junction nucleotides: 6. The CDR3 totals 15 residues. CDR1 is LNHDA and CDR2 is SQIVND in the germline V gene (reference sequence). The CDR3 loop reads CASRGLAGTRNEQFF. In DNA, the CDR3 is TGTGCCAGTAGGGGACTAGCGGGGACTCGGAATGAGCAGTTCTTC.

As for this clonotype: This clone may be a read error of a much larger clone one base away. This chain links TRBV2 with TRBJ2-5; perhaps TRBD1 as D (6 bases). Deletions cut 8 bases from V and 3 bases from J, with 10 bases between. Germline CDR1 and CDR2: SNHLY and FYNNEI. The CDR3 loop spans 12 amino acids. CDR3 region: CASLNREETQYF. CDR3 DNA sequence: TGTGCCAGCTTGAACAGGGAAGAGACCCAGTACTTC.

As regards this clonotype: A single base separates this from a much larger clone, so it may be a read error. J is TRBJ2-1 and V is TRBV27, with D uncertain. The CDR3 has 15 residues. V was cut by 7 bases and J by 0 bases, with 13 bases left in between. Germline V lookup: CDR1 MNHEY, CDR2 SMNVEV (reference sequence). The CDR3 nucleotides read TGTGCCAGCACACCAACCCTTAGCTCCTACAATGAGCAGTTCTTC. Translation gives CASTPTLSSYNEQFF.

This clonotype showed up many times. The chain employs TRBV5-1 and TRBJ2-1; TRBD1 is a possible D gene (6 bases). This CDR3 contains 15 residues. Deletions cut 4 bases from V and 2 bases from J, with 13 bases between. The germline V gene encodes CDR1 SGHRS and CDR2 YFSETQ. CDR3 amino acids: CASSLGDTPYNEQFF. The CDR3, as DNA: TGCGCCAGCAGCCTCGGGGACACCCCCTACAATGAGCAGTTCTTC.